These 2 T cell receptor beta chains were all obtained from the same sample, sequenced in a study of blood T cell repertoires in COVID-19. Libraries were prepared by immunoSEQ multiplex PCR; TCRdb keeps only in-frame clonotypes and omits some of them. The sample lists approximately 190,000 clones, 80% seen once, with about 7% in the top ten. Sequencing was performed on peripheral blood. Receptor source: a man aged 55 to 69 with acute or convalescent COVID-19.

There are a few counts of this clone. The V call is TRBV2, the J call TRBJ1-1; D gene ambiguous. Trimming pared 4 bases from V and 1 base from J, leaving 10 bases between. This CDR3 comprises 14 residues. The germline gives CDR1 SNHLY, CDR2 FYNNEI. DNA for the CDR3: TGTGCCAGCAGTGCCGGGAGCTCGAACACTGAAGCTTTCTTT. This sequence encodes CASSAGSSNTEAFF.

For the CDR3, the DNA is TGTGCCAGCAGTTACGGGGCGAGCTCCTACAATGAGCAGTTCTTC. Protein sequence: CASSYGASSYNEQFF. This rearrangement joins TRBV6-2 or TRBV6-3 to TRBJ2-1; tentatively, D is TRBD1 (5 bases). This CDR3 spans 15 amino acids. Germline CDR1 reads MNHEY; CDR2 reads SVGEGT. Trimming shortened V by 2 bases and J by 0 bases, and 8 bases separated the two germline ends.